This entry describes one TCR beta chain. The antigen is not known. Germline V gene lookup returns CDR1 MNHNS and CDR2 SASEGT. This CDR3 contains 14 residues. V lost 2 bases, J lost 7 bases, and 9 bases lay in between. The entry originates in a study of vaccination effects on CD4 cells after COVID-19. Turning to the study itself: Following the second dose by a median of 72 days, the post-vaccine samples were obtained.

Points from the study as a whole: The study got few convalescent patients and did not collect any early post-infection timepoints. Clonal contraction was marked in infection- and vaccine-induced clones late after vaccination.

Antigen-specific CD4+ T cells expanded by the ViraFEST assay with viral peptide pools were then sequenced. The culture ran for less than 12 days, and then CD4+ T cells were isolated. All participants had two doses of either the BNT162b2 or mRNA-1273 vaccine. Data came from immunoSEQ multiplex PCR; TCRdb stores just in-frame clones and leaves some out. The table lists some 30,000 clones, around 86% of them singletons. Sequencing was performed on CD4+ T cells from PBMCs cultured with SARS-CoV-2 spike peptides, taken after COVID-19 vaccination. V usage is TRBV6-1 and J usage is TRBJ1-6, with D perhaps matching TRBD1 (5 bases). The source of this sequence is a human donor who received a COVID-19 vaccine. Some clones in this sample may be carry-over from other donors' samples. The CDR3: CASSEQGGNSPLHF. CDR3 nucleotide sequence: TGTGCCAGCAGTGAACAGGGAGGAAATTCACCCCTCCACTTT.